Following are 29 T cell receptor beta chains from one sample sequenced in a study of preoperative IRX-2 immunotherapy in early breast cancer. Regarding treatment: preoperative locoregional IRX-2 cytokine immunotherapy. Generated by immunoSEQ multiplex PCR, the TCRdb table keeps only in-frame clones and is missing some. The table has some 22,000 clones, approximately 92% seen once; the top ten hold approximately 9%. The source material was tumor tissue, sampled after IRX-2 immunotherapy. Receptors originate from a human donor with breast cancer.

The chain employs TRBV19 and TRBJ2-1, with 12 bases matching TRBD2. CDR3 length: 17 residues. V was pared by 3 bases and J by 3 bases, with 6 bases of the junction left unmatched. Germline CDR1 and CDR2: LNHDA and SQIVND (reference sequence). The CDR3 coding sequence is TGTGCCAGTAGTATGTTGACTAGCGGGAGAGGCTACAATGAGCAGTTCTTC. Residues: CASSMLTSGRGYNEQFF.

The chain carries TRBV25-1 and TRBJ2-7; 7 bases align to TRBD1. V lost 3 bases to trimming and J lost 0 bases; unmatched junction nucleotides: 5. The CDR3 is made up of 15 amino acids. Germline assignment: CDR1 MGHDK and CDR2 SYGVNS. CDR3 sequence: CASSDYRGGSYEQYF. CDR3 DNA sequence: TGTGCCAGCAGTGACTACAGGGGTGGCTCCTACGAGCAGTACTTC.

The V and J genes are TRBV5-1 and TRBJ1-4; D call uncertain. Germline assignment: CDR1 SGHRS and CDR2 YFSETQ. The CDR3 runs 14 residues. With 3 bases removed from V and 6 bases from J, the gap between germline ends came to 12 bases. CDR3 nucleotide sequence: TGCGCCAGCAGCTATAAGGGCCTCGATGAAAAACTGTTTTTT. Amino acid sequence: CASSYKGLDEKLFF.

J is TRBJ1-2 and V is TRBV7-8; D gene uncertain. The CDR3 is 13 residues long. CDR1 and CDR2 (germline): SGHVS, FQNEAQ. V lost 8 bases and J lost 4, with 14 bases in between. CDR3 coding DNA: TGTGCCAGCGGCCGGGGTGGCGGCTATGGCTACACCTTC. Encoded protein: CASGRGGGYGYTF.

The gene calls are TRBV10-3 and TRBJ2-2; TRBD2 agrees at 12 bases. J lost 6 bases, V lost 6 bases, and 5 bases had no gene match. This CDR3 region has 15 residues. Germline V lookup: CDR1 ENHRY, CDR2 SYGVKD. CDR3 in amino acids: CAIRETSGRSGELFF. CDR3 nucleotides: TGTGCCATCAGGGAGACTAGCGGGAGATCCGGGGAGCTGTTTTTT.

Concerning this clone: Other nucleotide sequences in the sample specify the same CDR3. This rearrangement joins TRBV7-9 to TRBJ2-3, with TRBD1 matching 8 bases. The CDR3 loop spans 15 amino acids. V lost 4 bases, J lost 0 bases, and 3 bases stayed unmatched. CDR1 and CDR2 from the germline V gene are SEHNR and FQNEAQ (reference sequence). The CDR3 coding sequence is TGTGCCAGCAGCTCCGACAGGGGCAGCACAGATACGCAGTATTTT. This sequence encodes CASSSDRGSTDTQYF.

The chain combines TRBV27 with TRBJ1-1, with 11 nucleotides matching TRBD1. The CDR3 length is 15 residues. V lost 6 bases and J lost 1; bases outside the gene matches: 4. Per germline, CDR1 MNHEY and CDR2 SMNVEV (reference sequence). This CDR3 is CASRPGQGANTEAFF. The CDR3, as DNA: TGTGCCAGCAGACCCGGACAGGGGGCGAACACTGAAGCTTTCTTT.

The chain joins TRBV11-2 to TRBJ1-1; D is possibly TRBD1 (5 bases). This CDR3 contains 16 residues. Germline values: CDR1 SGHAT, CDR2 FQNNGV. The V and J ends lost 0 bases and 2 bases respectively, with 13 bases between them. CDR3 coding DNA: TGTGCCAGCAGCTTAGATGCGGCAGGGTCTAACACTGAAGCTTTCTTT. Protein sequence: CASSLDAAGSNTEAFF. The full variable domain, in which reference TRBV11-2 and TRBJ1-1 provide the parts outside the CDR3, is EAGVAQSPRYKIIEKRQSVAFWCNPISGHATLYWYQQILGQGPKLLIQFQNNGVVDDSQLPKDRFSAERLKGVDSTLKIQPAKLEDSAVYLCASSLDAAGSNTEAFFGQGTRLTVV.

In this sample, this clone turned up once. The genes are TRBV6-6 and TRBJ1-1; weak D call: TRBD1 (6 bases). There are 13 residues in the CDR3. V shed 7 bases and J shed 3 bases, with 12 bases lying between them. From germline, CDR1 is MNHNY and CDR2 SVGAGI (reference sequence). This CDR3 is CASITTGYTEAFF. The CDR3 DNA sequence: TGTGCCAGCATTACCACAGGGTACACTGAAGCTTTCTTT.

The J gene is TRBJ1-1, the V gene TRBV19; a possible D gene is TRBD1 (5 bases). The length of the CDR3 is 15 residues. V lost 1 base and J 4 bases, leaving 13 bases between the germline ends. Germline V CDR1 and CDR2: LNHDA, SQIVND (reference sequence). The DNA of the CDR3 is TGTGCCAGTAGTATAGGGGGGGTGGTGGGCACTGAAGCTTTCTTT. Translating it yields CASSIGGVVGTEAFF.

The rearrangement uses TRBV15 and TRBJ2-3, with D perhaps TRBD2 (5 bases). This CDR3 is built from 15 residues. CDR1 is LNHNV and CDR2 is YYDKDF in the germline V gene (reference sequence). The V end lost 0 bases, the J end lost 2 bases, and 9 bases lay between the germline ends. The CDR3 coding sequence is TGTGCCACCAGCAGAGATCCGGGGATCACAGATACGCAGTATTTT. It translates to CATSRDPGITDTQYF. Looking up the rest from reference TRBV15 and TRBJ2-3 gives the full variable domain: DAMVIQNPRYQVTQFGKPVTLSCSQTLNHNVMYWYQQKSSQAPKLLFHYYDKDFNNEADTPDNFQSRRPNTSFCFLDIRSPGLGDTAMYLCATSRDPGITDTQYFGPGTRLTVL.

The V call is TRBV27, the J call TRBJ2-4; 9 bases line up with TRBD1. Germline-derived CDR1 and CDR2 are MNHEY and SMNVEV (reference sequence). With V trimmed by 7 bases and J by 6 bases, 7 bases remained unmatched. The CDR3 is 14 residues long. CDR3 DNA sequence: TGTGCCAGCACCCTTACAGGGGGCTTAAACATTCAGTACTTC. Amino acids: CASTLTGGLNIQYF.

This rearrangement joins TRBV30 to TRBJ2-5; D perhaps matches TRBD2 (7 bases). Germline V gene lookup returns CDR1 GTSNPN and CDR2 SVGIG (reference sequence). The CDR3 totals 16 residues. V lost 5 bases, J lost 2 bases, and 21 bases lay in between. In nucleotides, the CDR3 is TGTGCCTGGTTAAGGGGGGGGCGACCGAATCAAGAGACCCAGTACTTC. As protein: CAWLRGGRPNQETQYF.

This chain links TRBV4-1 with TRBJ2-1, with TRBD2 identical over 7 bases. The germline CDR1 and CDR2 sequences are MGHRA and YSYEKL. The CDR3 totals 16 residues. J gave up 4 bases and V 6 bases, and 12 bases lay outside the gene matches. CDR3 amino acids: CASSAIGRDVYNEQFF. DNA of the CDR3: TGCGCCAGCAGTGCGATTGGGAGGGATGTGTACAATGAGCAGTTCTTC.

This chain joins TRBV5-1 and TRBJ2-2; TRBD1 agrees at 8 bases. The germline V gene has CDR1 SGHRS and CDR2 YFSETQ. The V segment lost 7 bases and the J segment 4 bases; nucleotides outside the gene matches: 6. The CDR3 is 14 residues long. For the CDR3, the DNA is TGCGCCAGCCAGGGGGCCCAGGGCACCGGGGAGCTGTTTTTT. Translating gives CASQGAQGTGELFF.

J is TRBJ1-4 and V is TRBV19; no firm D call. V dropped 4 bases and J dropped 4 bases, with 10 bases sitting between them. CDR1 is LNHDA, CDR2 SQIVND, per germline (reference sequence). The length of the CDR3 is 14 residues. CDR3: CASSKGVNNEKLFF. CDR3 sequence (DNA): TGTGCCAGTAGTAAGGGAGTGAATAATGAAAAACTGTTTTTT.

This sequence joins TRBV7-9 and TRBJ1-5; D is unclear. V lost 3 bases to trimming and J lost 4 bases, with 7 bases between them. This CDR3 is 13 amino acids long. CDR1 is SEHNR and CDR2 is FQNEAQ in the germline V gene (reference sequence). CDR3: CASSFDPNQPQHF. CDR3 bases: TGTGCCAGCAGCTTCGACCCGAATCAGCCCCAGCATTTT.

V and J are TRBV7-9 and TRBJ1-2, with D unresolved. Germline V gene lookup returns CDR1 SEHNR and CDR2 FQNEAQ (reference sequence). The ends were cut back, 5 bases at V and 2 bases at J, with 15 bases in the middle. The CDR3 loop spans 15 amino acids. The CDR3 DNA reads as TGTGCCAGCAGCACCCGTCGGCGCGGAAACTATGGCTACACCTTC. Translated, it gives CASSTRRRGNYGYTF. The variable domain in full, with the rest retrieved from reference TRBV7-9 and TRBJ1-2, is DTGVSQNPRHKITKRGQNVTFRCDPISEHNRLYWYRQTLGQGPEFLTYFQNEAQLEKSRLLSDRFSAERPKGSFSTLEIQRTEQGDSAMYLCASSTRRRGNYGYTFGSGTRLTVV.

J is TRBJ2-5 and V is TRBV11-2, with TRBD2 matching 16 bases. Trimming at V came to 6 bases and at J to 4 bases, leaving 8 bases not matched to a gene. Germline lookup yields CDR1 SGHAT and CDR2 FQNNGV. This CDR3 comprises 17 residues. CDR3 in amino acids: CASRPGTSGGALETQYF. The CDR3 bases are TGTGCCAGCAGGCCCGGGACTAGCGGGGGGGCTCTAGAGACCCAGTACTTC. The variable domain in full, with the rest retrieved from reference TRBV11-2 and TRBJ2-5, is EAGVAQSPRYKIIEKRQSVAFWCNPISGHATLYWYQQILGQGPKLLIQFQNNGVVDDSQLPKDRFSAERLKGVDSTLKIQPAKLEDSAVYLCASRPGTSGGALETQYFGPGTRLLVL.

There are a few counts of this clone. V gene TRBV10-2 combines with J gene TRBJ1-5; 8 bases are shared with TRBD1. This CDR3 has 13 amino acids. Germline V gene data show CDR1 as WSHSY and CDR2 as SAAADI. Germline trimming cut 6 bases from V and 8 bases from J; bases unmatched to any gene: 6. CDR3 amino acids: CASRTGAEEPQHF. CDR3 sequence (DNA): TGCGCCAGCAGGACAGGGGCTGAGGAGCCCCAGCATTTT.

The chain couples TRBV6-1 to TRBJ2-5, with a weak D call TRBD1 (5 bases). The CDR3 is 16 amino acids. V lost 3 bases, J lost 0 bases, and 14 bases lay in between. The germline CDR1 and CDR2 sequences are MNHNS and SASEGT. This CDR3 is CASSDVRTTYQETQYF. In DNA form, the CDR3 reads TGTGCCAGCAGTGATGTCAGGACAACGTACCAAGAGACCCAGTACTTC.

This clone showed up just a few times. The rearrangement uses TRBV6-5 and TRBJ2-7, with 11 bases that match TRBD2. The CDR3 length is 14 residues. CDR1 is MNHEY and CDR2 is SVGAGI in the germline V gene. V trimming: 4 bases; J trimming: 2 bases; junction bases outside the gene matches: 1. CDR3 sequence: CASSLAGGTYEQYF. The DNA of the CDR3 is TGTGCCAGCAGTTTAGCGGGAGGGACCTACGAGCAGTACTTC.

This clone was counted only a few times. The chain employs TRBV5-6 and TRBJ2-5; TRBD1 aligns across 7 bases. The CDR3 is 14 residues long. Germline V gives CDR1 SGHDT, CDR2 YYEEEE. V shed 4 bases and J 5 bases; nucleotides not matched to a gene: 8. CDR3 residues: CASSPQDRAETQYF. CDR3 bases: TGTGCCAGCAGCCCCCAAGACAGGGCGGAGACCCAGTACTTC.

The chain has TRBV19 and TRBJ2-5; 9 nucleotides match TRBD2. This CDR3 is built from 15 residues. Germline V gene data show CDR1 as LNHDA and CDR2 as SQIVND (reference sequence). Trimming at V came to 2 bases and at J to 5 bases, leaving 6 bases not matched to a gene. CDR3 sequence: CASSIRREGRETQYF. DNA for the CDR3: TGTGCCAGTAGTATAAGGCGGGAGGGCCGGGAGACCCAGTACTTC.

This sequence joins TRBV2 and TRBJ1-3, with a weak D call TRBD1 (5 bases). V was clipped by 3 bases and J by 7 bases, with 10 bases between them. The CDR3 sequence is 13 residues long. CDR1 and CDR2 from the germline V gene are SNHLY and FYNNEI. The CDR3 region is CASSDQGGNTIYF. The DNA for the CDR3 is TGTGCCAGCAGTGATCAGGGAGGGAACACCATATATTTT.

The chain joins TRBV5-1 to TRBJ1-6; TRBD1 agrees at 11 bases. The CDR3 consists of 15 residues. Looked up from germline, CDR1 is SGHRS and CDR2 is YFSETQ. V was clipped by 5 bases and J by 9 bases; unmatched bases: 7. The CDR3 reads CASSPAGTGGSPLHF. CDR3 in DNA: TGCGCCAGCAGTCCTGCCGGGACAGGGGGTTCACCCCTCCACTTT.

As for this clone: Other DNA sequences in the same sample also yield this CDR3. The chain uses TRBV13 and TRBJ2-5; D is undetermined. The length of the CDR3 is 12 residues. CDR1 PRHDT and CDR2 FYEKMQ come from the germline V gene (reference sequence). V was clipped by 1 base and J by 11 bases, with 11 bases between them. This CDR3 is CASSLVSRTQYF. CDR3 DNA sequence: TGTGCCAGCAGCTTAGTCTCGCGTACTCAGTACTTC.

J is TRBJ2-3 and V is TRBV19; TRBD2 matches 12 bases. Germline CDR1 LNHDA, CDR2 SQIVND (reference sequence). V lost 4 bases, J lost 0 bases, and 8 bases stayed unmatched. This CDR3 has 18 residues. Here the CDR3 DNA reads TGTGCCAGTAGTACGCTACTAGCGGGGGGACCTAGCACAGATACGCAGTATTTT. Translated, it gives CASSTLLAGGPSTDTQYF.

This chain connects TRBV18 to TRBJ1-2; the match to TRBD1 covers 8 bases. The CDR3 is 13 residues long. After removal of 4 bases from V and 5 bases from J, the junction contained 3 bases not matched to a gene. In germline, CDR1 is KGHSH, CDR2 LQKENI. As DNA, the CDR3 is TGTGCCAGCTCACGAGACAGGGGTTATGGCTACACCTTC. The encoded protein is CASSRDRGYGYTF.